Below are 18 T cell receptor beta chains sequenced from a single sample in a study of blood T cells in healthy people across ages. The authors ran a second PCR of about 6 to 12 cycles using a sample-barcoded 5' primer and a J-beta primer mix. TCRdb redid the calling of the 5' RACE reads with MiXCR, one entry per CDR3 protein. The sample consists of 1.5 million to 2 million distinct CDR3 sequences, around 50% of them appearing once. Sequenced: blood. These TCRs come from a woman aged 40-49 years in good health.

The CDR3 nucleotides are TGTGCCAGCAGGCCGACAGGGTTGAGAGAGACCCAGTACTTC. It yields the protein CASRPTGLRETQYF. V is TRBV28 and J is TRBJ2-5; TRBD1 aligns across 7 bases. The CDR3 contains 14 residues. V lost 6 bases, J lost 4 bases, and 8 bases stayed unmatched. CDR1 is MDHEN and CDR2 is SYDVKM in the germline V gene.

This clonotype was recorded a few times. The chain joins TRBV5-6 to TRBJ2-3; 13 positions match TRBD2. The CDR3 is made up of 17 amino acids. J was trimmed by 4 bases and V by 0 bases; bases with no gene match: 5. Germline lookup yields CDR1 SGHDT and CDR2 YYEEEE. DNA of the CDR3: TGTGCCAGCAGCTTGGCGGGACTAGCGGGGAGAGCAGATACGCAGTATTTT. Translation gives CASSLAGLAGRADTQYF.

The rearrangement uses TRBV5-1 and TRBJ1-2; TRBD1 agrees at 10 bases. The CDR3 length is 16 residues. Germline values: CDR1 SGHRS, CDR2 YFSETQ. The ends lost 3 bases at V and 7 bases at J; junction bases unmatched: 12. CDR3 protein: CASSSWTGTGVLGYTF. The CDR3, as DNA: TGCGCCAGCAGCTCGTGGACCGGGACAGGGGTTCTTGGCTACACCTTC.

This clonotype occurred a few times. CDR3 bases: TGTGCCAGCAGTAACGGGCCTTATGGCTACACCTTC. Translation: CASSNGPYGYTF. The chain carries TRBV12-3 or TRBV12-4 and TRBJ1-2; D remains unclear. The CDR3 is 12 amino acids. V shed 5 bases and J shed 5 bases, with 9 bases lying between them.

The sample holds many counts of this clonotype. The chain links TRBV12-3 or TRBV12-4 to TRBJ2-1, with TRBD2 as a possible D gene (5 bases). This CDR3 region has 14 residues. V gave up 4 bases and J gave up 4 bases, with 11 bases separating them. The CDR3 spells CASSWASSYNEQFF. CDR3 bases: TGTGCCAGCAGTTGGGCTAGCAGTTACAATGAGCAGTTCTTC.

This chain links TRBV4-2 with TRBJ2-3; D ambiguous. Germline-derived CDR1 and CDR2 are LGHNA and YNFKEQ. CDR3 size: 16 residues. Trimming took 1 base from V and 4 from J, leaving 15 bases between them. The CDR3: CASSQGSSQLPDTQYF. The CDR3 DNA follows: TGTGCCAGCAGCCAAGGGAGTAGTCAGCTTCCAGATACGCAGTATTTT.

This clonotype was counted at least ten times. A junction end diverges from the germline sequence, so it may reflect a read error. The chain links TRBV7-2 to TRBJ1-2; no clear D. This CDR3 region has 13 residues. Germline CDR1 reads SGHTA; CDR2 reads FQGNSA. CDR3 amino acids: CASSLAQNYGYTF. The CDR3 bases are TGTGCCAGCAGTTTAGCACAGAACTATGGCTACACCTTC.

The rearrangement uses TRBV7-2 and TRBJ2-5, with TRBD1 matching over 7 bases. Trimming took 8 bases from V and 4 from J; bases not matched to a gene: 10. CDR3 length equals 14 residues. Germline CDR1 and CDR2: SGHTA and FQGNSA. The CDR3 DNA reads as TGTACCAGCCGCCACAGGGGCTCGTTAGAGACCCAGTACTTC. It yields the protein CTSRHRGSLETQYF.

This clonotype turned up a few times. The rearrangement links TRBV29-1 to TRBJ1-2, with TRBD1 matching 7 bases. V shed 0 bases and J 4 bases; nucleotides not matched to a gene: 11. The CDR3 totals 16 residues. Germline-derived CDR1 and CDR2 are SQVTM and ANQGSEA. CDR3 sequence reads: CSVEESDRRGAYGYTF. The CDR3 coding sequence is TGCAGCGTTGAAGAATCGGACAGGAGAGGGGCCTATGGCTACACCTTC.

This clonotype was recorded once. V and J are TRBV20-1 and TRBJ1-4, with D possibly being TRBD1 (5 bases). There are 15 residues in the CDR3. Germline assignment: CDR1 DFQATT and CDR2 SNEGSKA (reference sequence). Trimming removed 6 bases from V and 8 bases from J, with 22 bases in between. Written as DNA, the CDR3 is TGCAGTGCAGCTCTCGAGAGGGGTATTGAGGAAAAACTGTTTTTT. Translating it yields CSAALERGIEEKLFF.

This clonotype was detected a few times. The chain carries TRBV21-1 and TRBJ2-4; the table gives TRBD1 as D, unverified against the DNA. TRBV21-1 is described as a pseudogene. This CDR3 is 16 amino acids long. Here the CDR3 reads CASGRQGLRTKNIQYF. As DNA, the CDR3 is TGTGCCAGCGGCAGACAGGGGTTGCGCACCAAAAACATTCAGTACTTC.

The CDR3 is CASSLASQLPPDTQYF. The CDR3, as DNA: TGTGCCAGCAGCTTAGCGAGCCAGTTACCCCCAGATACGCAGTATTTT. The rearrangement links TRBV7-2 to TRBJ2-3; D remains ambiguous. Germline values: CDR1 SGHTA, CDR2 FQGNSA. V dropped 0 bases and J dropped 4 bases, with 14 bases sitting between them. CDR3 length equals 16 residues.

As concerns this clonotype: An end of the junction differs from the germline gene, which may be a read error. The chain joins TRBV20-1 to TRBJ2-7; 12 nucleotides match TRBD2. The CDR3 extends over 19 amino acids. Germline V gene lookup returns CDR1 DFQATT and CDR2 SNEGSKA (reference sequence). CDR3 protein: CSARDRLAGGRESYNERYF. As DNA, the CDR3 is TGCAGTGCTAGAGATCGGCTAGCGGGGGGGCGGGAATCCTACAATGAGCGGTACTTC.

This clonotype was seen only a few times. The V and J genes are TRBV6-5 and TRBJ2-5; D not resolved. Trimming shortened V by 5 bases and J by 5 bases, and 15 bases separated the two germline ends. This CDR3 has 14 amino acids. Looked up from germline, CDR1 is MNHEY and CDR2 is SVGAGI. CDR3 in amino acids: CASSPGARAETQYF. CDR3 nucleotides: TGTGCCAGCAGTCCCGGAGCTCGCGCGGAGACCCAGTACTTC.

This clonotype was seen a handful of times. This sequence joins TRBV20-1 and TRBJ2-5; 8 bases are shared with TRBD1. The J segment lost 7 bases and the V segment lost 6 bases, leaving 7 bases of the junction unmatched. This CDR3 comprises 12 residues. Germline V gene data show CDR1 as DFQATT and CDR2 as SNEGSKA (reference sequence). CDR3 region: CSAPDRVGTQYF. The DNA of the CDR3 is TGCAGTGCCCCGGACAGGGTTGGGACCCAGTACTTC.

The J gene is TRBJ2-3, the V gene TRBV7-2; 8 bases are a match to TRBD1. The germline gives CDR1 SGHTA, CDR2 FQGNSA. V lost 4 bases, J lost 3 bases, and 15 bases stayed unmatched. This CDR3 region has 18 residues. CDR3 bases: TGTGCCAGCAGCTCCAAAGGGCAGGGGGCCGGAGGTACAGATACGCAGTATTTT. It encodes CASSSKGQGAGGTDTQYF.

Only a few counts were recorded for this clonotype. V and J are TRBV24-1 and TRBJ2-1, with D uncertain. The CDR3 spans 15 residues. Trimming shortened V by 1 base and J by 7 bases, and 13 bases separated the two germline ends. Germline lookup yields CDR1 KGHDR and CDR2 SFDVKD. For the CDR3, the DNA is TGTGCCACCAGTGATTTCAAAGGCCCCGAGAATGAGCAGTTCTTC. Amino acid sequence: CATSDFKGPENEQFF.

The chain carries TRBV20-1 and TRBJ1-5; possible D gene TRBD1, 6 bases. From germline, CDR1 is DFQATT and CDR2 SNEGSKA (reference sequence). Between the trimmed V and J ends, which lost 6 bases and 3 bases, there was a span of 18 bases. The CDR3 is made up of 15 amino acids. CDR3: CSANDPAGDNQPQHF. CDR3 DNA sequence: TGCAGTGCCAACGACCCGGCAGGGGACAATCAGCCCCAGCATTTT.